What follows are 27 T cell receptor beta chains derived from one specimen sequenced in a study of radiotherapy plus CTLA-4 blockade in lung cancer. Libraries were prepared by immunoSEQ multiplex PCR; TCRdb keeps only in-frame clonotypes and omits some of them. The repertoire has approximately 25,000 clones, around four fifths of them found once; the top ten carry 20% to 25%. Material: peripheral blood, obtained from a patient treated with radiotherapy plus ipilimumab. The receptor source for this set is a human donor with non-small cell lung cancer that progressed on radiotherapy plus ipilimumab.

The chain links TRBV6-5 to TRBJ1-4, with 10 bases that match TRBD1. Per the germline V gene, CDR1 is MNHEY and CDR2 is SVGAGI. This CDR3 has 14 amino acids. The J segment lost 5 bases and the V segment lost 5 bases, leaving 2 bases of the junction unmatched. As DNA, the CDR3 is TGTGCCAGCAGTAGGGACAGGGGAAATGAAAAACTGTTTTTT. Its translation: CASSRDRGNEKLFF.

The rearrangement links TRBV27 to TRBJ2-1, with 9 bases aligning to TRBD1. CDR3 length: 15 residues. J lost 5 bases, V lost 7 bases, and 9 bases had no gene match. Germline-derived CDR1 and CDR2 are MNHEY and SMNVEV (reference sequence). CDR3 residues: CASKSNRGLNNEQFF. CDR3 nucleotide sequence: TGTGCCAGCAAATCAAACAGGGGGCTTAACAATGAGCAGTTCTTC.

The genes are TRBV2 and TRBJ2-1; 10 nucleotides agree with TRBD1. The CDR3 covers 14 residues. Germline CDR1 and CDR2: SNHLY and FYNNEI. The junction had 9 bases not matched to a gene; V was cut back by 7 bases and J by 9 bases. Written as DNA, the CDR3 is TGTGCCAGCACCCCGGGACAGGGGACAGGTGAGCAGTTCTTC. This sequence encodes CASTPGQGTGEQFF.

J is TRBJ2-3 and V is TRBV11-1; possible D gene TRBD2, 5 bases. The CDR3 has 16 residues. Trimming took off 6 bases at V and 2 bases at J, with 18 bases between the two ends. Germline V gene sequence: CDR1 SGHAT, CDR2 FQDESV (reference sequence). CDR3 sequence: CASSPGVGATTDTQYF. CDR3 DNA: TGTGCCAGCAGTCCCGGGGTGGGCGCCACCACAGATACGCAGTATTTT.

The chain's CDR3 is CASRLTGDHGYTF. CDR3 sequence (DNA): TGTGCCAGCAGGCTTACAGGGGATCATGGCTACACCTTC. The rearrangement links TRBV6-5 to TRBJ1-2; 7 bases align to TRBD1. The V gene end was trimmed by 6 bases and the J gene end by 6 bases; junction bases not matched to a gene: 7. The CDR3 is 13 amino acids. The germline V gene encodes CDR1 MNHEY and CDR2 SVGAGI.

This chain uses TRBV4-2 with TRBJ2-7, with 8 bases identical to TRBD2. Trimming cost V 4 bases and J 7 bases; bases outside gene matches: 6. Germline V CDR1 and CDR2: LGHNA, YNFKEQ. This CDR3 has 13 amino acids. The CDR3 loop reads CASSPPGGIEQYF. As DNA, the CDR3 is TGTGCCAGCAGCCCCCCGGGGGGGATAGAGCAGTACTTC.

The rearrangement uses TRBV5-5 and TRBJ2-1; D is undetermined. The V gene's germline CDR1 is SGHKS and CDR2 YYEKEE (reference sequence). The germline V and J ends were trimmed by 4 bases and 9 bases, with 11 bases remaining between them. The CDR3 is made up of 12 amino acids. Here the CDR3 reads CASSLDGPEQFF. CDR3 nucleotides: TGTGCCAGCAGCCTAGATGGGCCTGAGCAGTTCTTC.

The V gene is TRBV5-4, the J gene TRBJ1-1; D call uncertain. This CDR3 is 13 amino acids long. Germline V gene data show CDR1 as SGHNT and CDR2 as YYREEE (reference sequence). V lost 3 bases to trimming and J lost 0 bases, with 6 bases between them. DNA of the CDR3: TGTGCCAGCAGCTCCTCAGTGAACACTGAAGCTTTCTTT. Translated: CASSSSVNTEAFF. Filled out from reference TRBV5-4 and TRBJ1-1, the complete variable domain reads ETGVTQSPTHLIKTRGQQVTLRCSSQSGHNTVSWYQQALGQGPQFIFQYYREEENGRGNFPPRFSGLQFPNYSSELNVNALELDDSALYLCASSSSVNTEAFFGQGTRLTVV.

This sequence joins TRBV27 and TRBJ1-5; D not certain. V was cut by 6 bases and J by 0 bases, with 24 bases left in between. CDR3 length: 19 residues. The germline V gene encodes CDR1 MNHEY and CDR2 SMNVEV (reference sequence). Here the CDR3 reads CASSPSRPVGRGSNQPQHF. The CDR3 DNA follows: TGTGCCAGCAGCCCAAGTCGGCCAGTAGGACGGGGTAGCAATCAGCCCCAGCATTTT.

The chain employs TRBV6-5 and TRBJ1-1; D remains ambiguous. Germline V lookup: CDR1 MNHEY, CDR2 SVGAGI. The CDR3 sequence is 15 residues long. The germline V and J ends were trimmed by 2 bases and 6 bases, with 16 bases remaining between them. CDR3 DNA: TGTGCCAGCAGTTACACTACTATGAGAGTGGCTGAAGCTTTCTTT. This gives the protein CASSYTTMRVAEAFF.

CDR3 sequence: CASSQDRGTAFNSPLHF. The DNA for the CDR3 is TGCGCCAGCAGCCAAGATCGGGGGACAGCCTTCAATTCACCCCTCCACTTT. The V call is TRBV4-1, the J call TRBJ1-6; 7 nucleotides line up with TRBD1. In germline, CDR1 is MGHRA, CDR2 YSYEKL. The length of the CDR3 is 17 residues. V lost 0 bases, J lost 7 bases, and 9 bases stayed unmatched.

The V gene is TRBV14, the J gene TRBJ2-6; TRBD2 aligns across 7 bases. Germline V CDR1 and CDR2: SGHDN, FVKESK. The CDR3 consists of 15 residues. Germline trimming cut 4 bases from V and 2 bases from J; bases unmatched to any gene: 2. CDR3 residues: CASSRGGAGANVLTF. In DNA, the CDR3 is TGTGCCAGCAGCCGGGGAGGGGCTGGGGCCAACGTCCTGACTTTC.

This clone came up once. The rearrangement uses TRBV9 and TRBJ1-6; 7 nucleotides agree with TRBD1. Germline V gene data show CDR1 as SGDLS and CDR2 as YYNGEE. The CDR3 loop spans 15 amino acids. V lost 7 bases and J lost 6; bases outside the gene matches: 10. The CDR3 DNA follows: TGTGCCAGCGGACCCAGGGGGGGAGGTAATTCACCCCTCCACTTT. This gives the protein CASGPRGGGNSPLHF.

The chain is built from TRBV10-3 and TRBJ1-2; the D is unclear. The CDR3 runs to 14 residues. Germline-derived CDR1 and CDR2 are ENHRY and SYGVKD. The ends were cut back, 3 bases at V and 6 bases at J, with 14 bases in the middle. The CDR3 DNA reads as TGTGCCATCAGTGACATGGCTAATACTCATGGCTACACCTTC. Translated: CAISDMANTHGYTF.

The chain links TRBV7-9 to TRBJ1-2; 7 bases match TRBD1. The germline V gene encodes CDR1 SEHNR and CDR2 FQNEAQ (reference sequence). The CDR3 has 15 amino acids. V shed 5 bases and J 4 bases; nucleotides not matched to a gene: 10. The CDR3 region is CASSPSGTEIYGYTF. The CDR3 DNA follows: TGTGCCAGCAGCCCCTCAGGGACAGAAATCTATGGCTACACCTTC.

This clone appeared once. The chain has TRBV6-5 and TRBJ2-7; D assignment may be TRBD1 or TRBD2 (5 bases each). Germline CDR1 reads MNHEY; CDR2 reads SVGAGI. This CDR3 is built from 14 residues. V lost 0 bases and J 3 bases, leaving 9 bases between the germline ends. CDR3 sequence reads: CASSYSAGSYEQYF. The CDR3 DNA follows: TGTGCCAGCAGTTACTCGGCAGGGAGCTACGAGCAGTACTTC.

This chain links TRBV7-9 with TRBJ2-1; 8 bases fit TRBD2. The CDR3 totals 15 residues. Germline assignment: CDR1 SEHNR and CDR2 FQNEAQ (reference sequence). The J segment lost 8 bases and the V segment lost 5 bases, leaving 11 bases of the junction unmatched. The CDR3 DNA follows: TGTGCCAGCAGCCACGGCCCGACTAGCGCGGATGAGCAGTTCTTC. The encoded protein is CASSHGPTSADEQFF. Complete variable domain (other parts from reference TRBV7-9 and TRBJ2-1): DTGVSQNPRHKITKRGQNVTFRCDPISEHNRLYWYRQTLGQGPEFLTYFQNEAQLEKSRLLSDRFSAERPKGSFSTLEIQRTEQGDSAMYLCASSHGPTSADEQFFGPGTRLTVL.

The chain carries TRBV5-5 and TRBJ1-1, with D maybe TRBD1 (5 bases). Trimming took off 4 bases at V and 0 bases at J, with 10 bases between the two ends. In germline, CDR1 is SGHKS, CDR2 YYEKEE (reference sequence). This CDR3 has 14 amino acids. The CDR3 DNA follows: TGTGCCAGCAGCCTGGGACTCTTGAACACTGAAGCTTTCTTT. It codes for CASSLGLLNTEAFF. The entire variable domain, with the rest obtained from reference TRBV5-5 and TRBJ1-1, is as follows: DAGVTQSPTHLIKTRGQQVTLRCSPISGHKSVSWYQQVLGQGPQFIFQYYEKEERGRGNFPDRFSARQFPNYSSELNVNALLLGDSALYLCASSLGLLNTEAFFGQGTRLTVV.

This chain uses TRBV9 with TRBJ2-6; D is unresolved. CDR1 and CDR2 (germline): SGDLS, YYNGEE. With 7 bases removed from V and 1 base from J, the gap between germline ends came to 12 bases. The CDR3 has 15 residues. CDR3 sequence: CASQRQVSGANVLTF. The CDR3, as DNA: TGTGCCAGCCAACGACAAGTATCTGGGGCCAACGTCCTGACTTTC.

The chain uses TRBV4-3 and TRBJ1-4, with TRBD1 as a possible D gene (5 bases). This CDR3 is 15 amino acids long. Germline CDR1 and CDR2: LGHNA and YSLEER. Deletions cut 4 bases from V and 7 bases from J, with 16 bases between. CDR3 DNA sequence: TGCGCCAGCAGCCCCTCCCGCAGGGCCTTTGAAAAACTGTTTTTT. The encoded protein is CASSPSRRAFEKLFF.

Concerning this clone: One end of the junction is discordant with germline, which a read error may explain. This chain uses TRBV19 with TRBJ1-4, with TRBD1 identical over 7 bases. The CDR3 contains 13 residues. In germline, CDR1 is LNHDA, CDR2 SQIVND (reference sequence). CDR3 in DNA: TGTGCCAGTAGTATCTCACCGGGACAGCTAAGGCATTTC. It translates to CASSISPGQLRHF.

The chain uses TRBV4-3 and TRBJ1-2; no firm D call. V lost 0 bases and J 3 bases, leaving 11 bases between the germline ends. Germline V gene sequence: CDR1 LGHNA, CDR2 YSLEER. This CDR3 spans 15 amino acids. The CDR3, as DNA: TGCGCCAGCAGCCAAGAAAGAGCACCGGACTATGGCTACACCTTC. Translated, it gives CASSQERAPDYGYTF.

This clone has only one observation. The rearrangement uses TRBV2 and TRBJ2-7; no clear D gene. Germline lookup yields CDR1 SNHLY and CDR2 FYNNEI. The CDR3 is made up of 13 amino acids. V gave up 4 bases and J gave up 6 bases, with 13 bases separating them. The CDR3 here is CASSGTDVGEQYF. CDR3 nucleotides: TGTGCCAGCAGTGGGACGGACGTAGGCGAGCAGTACTTC.

This CDR3 reads CASSFGQGYGYTF. CDR3 nucleotide sequence: TGTGCCAGCAGCTTTGGGCAGGGGTATGGCTACACCTTC. The J gene is TRBJ1-2, the V gene TRBV7-9; D is possibly TRBD1 (6 bases). The CDR3 extends over 13 amino acids. With 3 bases removed from V and 5 bases from J, the gap between germline ends came to 10 bases. The germline gives CDR1 SEHNR, CDR2 FQNEAQ (reference sequence).

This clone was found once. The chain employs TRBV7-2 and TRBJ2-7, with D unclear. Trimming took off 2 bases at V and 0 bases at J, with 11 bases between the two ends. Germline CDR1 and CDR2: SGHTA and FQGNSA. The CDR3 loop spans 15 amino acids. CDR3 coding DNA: TGTGCCAGCAGCTTAACGTCGTCCGTCTCCTACGAGCAGTACTTC. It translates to CASSLTSSVSYEQYF. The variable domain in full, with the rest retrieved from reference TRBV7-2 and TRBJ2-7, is GAGVSQSPSNKVTEKGKDVELRCDPISGHTALYWYRQSLGQGLEFLIYFQGNSAPDKSGLPSDRFSAERTGGSVSTLTIQRTQQEDSAVYLCASSLTSSVSYEQYFGPGTRLTVT.

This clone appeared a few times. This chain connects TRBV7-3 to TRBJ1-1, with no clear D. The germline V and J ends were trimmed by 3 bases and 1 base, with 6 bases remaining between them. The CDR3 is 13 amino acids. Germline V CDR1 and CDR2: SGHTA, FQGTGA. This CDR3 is CASSLQPNTEAFF. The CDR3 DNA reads TGTGCCAGCAGCTTGCAGCCGAACACTGAAGCTTTCTTT.

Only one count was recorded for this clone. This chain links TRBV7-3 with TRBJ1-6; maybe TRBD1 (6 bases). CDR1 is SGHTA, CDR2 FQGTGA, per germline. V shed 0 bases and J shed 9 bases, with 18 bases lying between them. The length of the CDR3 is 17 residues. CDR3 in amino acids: CASSLTGGRGSSSPLHF. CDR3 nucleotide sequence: TGTGCCAGCAGCTTAACTGGGGGCAGGGGTTCGAGTTCACCCCTCCACTTT.